Listed here are 31 T cell receptor beta chains from one sample, sequenced in a study of tumor-infiltrating lymphocytes in primary liver carcinoma. Constant-region priming of 500 ng total RNA yielded TCR beta cDNA. Each TCR beta library was derived from three nested multiplex PCR rounds that employed slightly modified ARM-PCR. It was with TRBV1-TRBV30 forward primers and a C-beta reverse primer that the first two PCR rounds were run, at about 10 cycles each. Each CDR3 protein is one row after TCRdb ran MiXCR on the multiplex PCR reads. The sample lists approximately 99,000 distinct CDR3 sequences, around three quarters occurring once. Unsorted bulk tissue, about 19-32 mg of it, served as the source for co-extraction of RNA and DNA. The sequencing sample was made of liver tumor tissue from sampling region 5. Subset specified: tumor region T5, tumor centre. Source of these receptors: an older woman with primary liver carcinoma and hepatitis B virus infection.

This clonotype has a single count. One end of the junction fails to match germline, which may point to a read error. The V gene is TRBV11-2, the J gene TRBJ2-5, with 9 bases matching TRBD2. This CDR3 comprises 14 residues. The germline V gene encodes CDR1 SGHAT and CDR2 FQNNGV. The CDR3 reads CACSFSGRKGTRCF. CDR3 bases: TGTGCCTGCAGCTTCAGCGGGAGGAAAGGGACCCGGTGCTTC.

This clonotype was observed many times. The V gene is TRBV12-3 or TRBV12-4, the J gene TRBJ1-1; D ambiguous. The CDR3 length is 14 residues. The V end lost 3 bases, the J end lost 0 bases, and 8 bases lay between the germline ends. For the CDR3, the DNA is TGTGCCAGCAGTTTGGGCAGAATGAACACTGAAGCTTTCTTT. Translated: CASSLGRMNTEAFF.

The V call is TRBV12-3 or TRBV12-4, the J call TRBJ2-1; 11 nucleotides align to TRBD2. V lost 7 bases, J lost 5 bases, and 10 bases stayed unmatched. There are 16 residues in the CDR3. CDR3 coding DNA: TGTGCCAGCATCTTTTCAGGGACTAGCGGAGACAATGAGCAGTTCTTC. Amino acids: CASIFSGTSGDNEQFF.

This clonotype has just one count. The junction shows a germline mismatch at one end, possibly a read error. The rearrangement links TRBV28 to TRBJ2-3, with 9 bases aligning to TRBD1. The germline V gene has CDR1 MDHEN and CDR2 SYDVKM. The length of the CDR3 is 14 residues. This chain's CDR3 is CGSRDRAGTDTQYF. The CDR3 DNA reads TGTGGCAGCAGGGACAGGGCTGGCACAGATACGCAGTATTTC.

Here the CDR3 DNA reads TGTGCCACCAGCAGAGATGCCAGGGGTTCCAGTAATGAGCAGTTCTTC. Protein sequence: CATSRDARGSSNEQFF. This chain links TRBV15 with TRBJ2-1; possibly TRBD1 for D (6 bases). Germline CDR1 LNHNV, CDR2 YYDKDF (reference sequence). V lost 0 bases and J lost 7, with 16 bases in between. The CDR3 spans 16 residues.

As concerns this clonotype: Compared with germline, one end of the junction differs, possibly owing to a read error. V and J are TRBV11-3 and TRBJ2-2; either TRBD1 or TRBD2 may supply D (5 bases each). CDR1 is SGHNT, CDR2 YENEEA, per germline. The CDR3 is 11 amino acids. The DNA of the CDR3 is TGTGCCAACACGGCTTTGGGGGAACTGTTTTTT. Encoded protein: CANTALGELFF.

In this sample, this clonotype turned up a few times. A much larger clone is a single base away; this may be a read error. J is TRBJ2-1 and V is TRBV28; 14 nucleotides agree with TRBD2. From germline, CDR1 is MDHEN and CDR2 SYDVKM. After removal of 6 bases from V and 7 bases from J, the junction contained 8 bases not matched to a gene. The length of the CDR3 is 16 residues. The CDR3 region is CASRRPGTSGRNEQFF. In DNA form, the CDR3 reads TGTGCCAGCAGACGCCCCGGGACTAGCGGGAGAAATGAGCAGTTCTTC.

For this clonotype: A junction end diverges from the germline sequence, so it may reflect a read error. The V and J genes are TRBV11-3 and TRBJ2-7; 7 bases agree with TRBD2. The germline V gene encodes CDR1 SGHNT and CDR2 YENEEA. This CDR3 has 14 residues. CDR3 in DNA: TGTGCCAGCAGCTTAAGCGGGCGGGAGCATGAGCGGTACTTT. Protein product: CASSLSGREHERYF.

By sample share, this clonotype is medium-sized. The rearrangement joins TRBV6-5 to TRBJ2-7; D is unresolved. CDR1 is MNHEY, CDR2 SVGAGI, per germline. V was shortened by 0 bases and J by 3 bases, with 12 bases between the two germline ends. This CDR3 is 15 amino acids long. This chain's CDR3 is CASSYSIAGFYEQYF. As DNA, the CDR3 is TGTGCCAGCAGTTACTCGATCGCCGGCTTCTACGAGCAGTACTTC.

This clonotype has a handful of counts. The V call is TRBV11-2, the J call TRBJ2-7, with TRBD1 as a possible D gene (6 bases). The V and J ends lost 5 bases and 10 bases respectively, with 21 bases between them. Germline V lookup: CDR1 SGHAT, CDR2 FQNNGV. CDR3 length: 14 amino acids. DNA of the CDR3: TGTGCCAGCAGCCCCCCTTCAGGGGCTGGGGAACAGTACTTC. This gives the protein CASSPPSGAGEQYF.

This clonotype was detected only once. The junction departs from the called germline gene at one end, perhaps through a read error. The chain links TRBV29-1 to TRBJ2-7; TRBD1 agrees at 9 bases. This CDR3 region has 14 residues. Looked up from germline, CDR1 is SQVTM and CDR2 is ANQGSEA. CDR3 in DNA: TGCAGCGCCAGAAGGGACAGGGAGGGCAACGAGCGGTACTTC. It codes for CSARRDREGNERYF.

As regards this clonotype: At one end the junction does not follow the germline gene, possibly because of a read error. The V and J genes are TRBV29-1 and TRBJ2-3, with 10 bases lining up with TRBD1. CDR1 and CDR2 from the germline V gene are SQVTM and ANQGSEA. This CDR3 comprises 14 residues. CDR3: CSVNGTGAPDTQYF. The DNA for the CDR3 is TGCAGCGTTAATGGGACAGGGGCACCAGATACGCAGTATTTC.

This chain connects TRBV2 to TRBJ1-5; 9 bases fit TRBD1. The CDR3 covers 14 residues. In germline, CDR1 is SNHLY, CDR2 FYNNEI. With V trimmed by 5 bases and J by 6 bases, 5 bases remained unmatched. CDR3 nucleotides: TGTGCCAGCAGTACAGGGGGCTTGGGTCAGCCCCAGCATTTT. It specifies CASSTGGLGQPQHF. The full variable domain, in which reference TRBV2 and TRBJ1-5 provide the parts outside the CDR3, is EPEVTQTPSHQVTQMGQEVILRCVPISNHLYFYWYRQILGQKVEFLVSFYNNEISEKSEIFDDQFSVERPDGSNFTLKIRSTKLEDSAMYFCASSTGGLGQPQHFGDGTRLSIL.

By share, this clonotype counts as medium-sized. The chain carries TRBV7-8 and TRBJ2-7; 7 nucleotides match TRBD1. Per germline, CDR1 SGHVS and CDR2 FQNEAQ. The CDR3 has 15 amino acids. The V gene end was trimmed by 4 bases and the J gene end by 1 base; junction bases not matched to a gene: 7. CDR3 protein: CASSYLQGPSYEQYF. For the CDR3, the DNA is TGTGCCAGCAGCTACCTACAGGGGCCGTCCTACGAGCAGTACTTC.

There are many counts of this clonotype. The chain recombines TRBV14 with TRBJ2-5; TRBD1 agrees at 7 bases. Germline CDR1 SGHDN, CDR2 FVKESK. The CDR3 is made up of 15 amino acids. J lost 4 bases, V lost 4 bases, and 9 bases had no gene match. The CDR3 is CASSLLTGRGETQYF. In DNA, the CDR3 is TGTGCCAGCAGCCTCTTGACAGGGAGAGGAGAGACCCAGTACTTC. Full variable domain (outside the CDR3, taken from reference TRBV14 and TRBJ2-5): EAGVTQFPSHSVIEKGQTVTLRCDPISGHDNLYWYRRVMGKEIKFLLHFVKESKQDESGMPNNRFLAERTGGTYSTLKVQPAELEDSGVYFCASSLLTGRGETQYFGPGTRLLVL.

A word on this clonotype: One end of the junction is discordant with germline, which a read error may explain. J is TRBJ2-7 and V is TRBV7-9; no clear D gene. The CDR3 contains 12 residues. The germline gives CDR1 SEHNR, CDR2 FQNEAQ (reference sequence). This CDR3 is CARSPGSYEEYF. The CDR3 DNA sequence: TGTGCTAGGAGCCCCGGCTCCTACGAGGAGTACTTC. Together with reference TRBV7-9 and TRBJ2-7, the CDR3 gives the full variable domain: DTGVSQNPRHKITKRGQNVTFRCDPISEHNRLYWYRQTLGQGPEFLTYFQNEAQLEKSRLLSDRFSAERPKGSFSTLEIQRTEQGDSAMYLCARSPGSYEEYFGPGTRLTVT.

For this clonotype: This may come from a read error, since a much larger clone is one base off. The V and J genes are TRBV5-4 and TRBJ2-5, with 7 bases identical to TRBD1. CDR1 and CDR2 (germline): SGHNT, YYREEE (reference sequence). There are 13 residues in the CDR3. CDR3 nucleotides: TGTGCCAACAGCTCACCAGGGGGAGAGACCCAGTACTTC. This encodes CANSSPGGETQYF. The full variable domain, in which reference TRBV5-4 and TRBJ2-5 provide the parts outside the CDR3, is ETGVTQSPTHLIKTRGQQVTLRCSSQSGHNTVSWYQQALGQGPQFIFQYYREEENGRGNFPPRFSGLQFPNYSSELNVNALELDDSALYLCANSSPGGETQYFGPGTRLLVL.

As concerns this clonotype: A read error may account for a junction end that differs from germline. V usage is TRBV5-1 and J usage is TRBJ2-7; a weak D match, TRBD1 (7 bases). This CDR3 contains 14 residues. From germline, CDR1 is SGHRS and CDR2 YFSETQ. CDR3 DNA sequence: TGCGTCAGCAGCTTGGCGGGGACAGAATACGAGCAGTACTTC. This gives the protein CVSSLAGTEYEQYF.

With regard to this clonotype: This may come from a read error, since a much larger clone is one base off. This rearrangement joins TRBV5-1 to TRBJ1-1; D gene uncertain. Per germline, CDR1 SGHRS and CDR2 YFSETQ. The CDR3 consists of 14 residues. DNA of the CDR3: TGCGCCAGCAGCTTGGGGACGTCCAACACTGGAGCTTTCTTT. This codes for CASSLGTSNTGAFF.

This clonotype is termed large (0.1 to 1%). The V gene is TRBV29-1, the J gene TRBJ1-2; 9 nucleotides agree with TRBD1. In germline, CDR1 is SQVTM, CDR2 ANQGSEA. Trimming at V came to 3 bases and at J to 4 bases, leaving 0 bases not matched to a gene. This CDR3 is built from 12 residues. The DNA of the CDR3 is TGCAGCGTTGAGGACAGGGGCTATGGCTACACCTTC. It translates to CSVEDRGYGYTF.

Worth noting for this clonotype: A read error may account for a junction end that differs from germline. The gene calls are TRBV11-2 and TRBJ2-4; possible D gene TRBD2, 5 bases. Germline CDR1 SGHAT, CDR2 FQNNGV. CDR3 length: 14 amino acids. The CDR3 nucleotides read TGTGCCAGCAGGTTAGGTCGAGAGGGATACATTCAGTACTTC. This encodes CASRLGREGYIQYF.

This clonotype showed up many times. This sequence joins TRBV7-9 and TRBJ2-1; possible D gene TRBD1, 5 bases. Germline V gene data show CDR1 as SEHNR and CDR2 as FQNEAQ (reference sequence). The CDR3 runs to 11 residues. The ends were cut back, 5 bases at V and 9 bases at J, with 8 bases in the middle. In DNA form, the CDR3 reads TGTGCCAGCAGCAACCAGGGTGAGCAGTTCTTC. Its protein product is CASSNQGEQFF.

This chain links TRBV29-1 with TRBJ2-1; D is unresolved. CDR1 SQVTM and CDR2 ANQGSEA come from the germline V gene. The CDR3 loop spans 14 amino acids. CDR3 in amino acids: CRVHQTGWYDEQFF. CDR3 nucleotides: TGCAGGGTTCATCAGACCGGGTGGTACGATGAGCAGTTCTTC.

The rearrangement joins TRBV11-2 to TRBJ2-7, with unresolved D. CDR3 size: 14 residues. V lost 10 bases and J lost 2, with 18 bases in between. Germline values: CDR1 SGHAT, CDR2 FQNNGV. The CDR3 DNA sequence: TGTGCCACCGGCCACCGGAACAGCCCCTACGAGCAGTACTTC. Translating it yields CATGHRNSPYEQYF.

Comment on this clonotype: At one end, the junction sequence differs from germline, possibly due to a read error. The chain couples TRBV5-1 to TRBJ2-3; 11 positions agree with TRBD2. Germline CDR1 and CDR2: SGHRS and YFSETQ. The CDR3 consists of 15 residues. This CDR3 reads CASSVSGRAGDTQCF. The CDR3 nucleotides are TGCGCCAGCAGCGTTAGCGGGAGGGCCGGAGATACGCAGTGTTTT.

This clonotype has a count of ten or more. The V gene is TRBV10-3, the J gene TRBJ2-1; 8 bases align to TRBD2. The V and J ends lost 0 bases and 5 bases, in that order; junction bases with no gene match: 12. This CDR3 contains 18 residues. Germline values: CDR1 ENHRY, CDR2 SYGVKD. CDR3 in DNA: TGTGCCATCAGTGAGTCGGGGCGAACTAGCGGTGGGGACAATGAGCAGTTCTTC. It is translated as CAISESGRTSGGDNEQFF.

In its sample, this clonotype was seen a few times. Since a much larger clone is just one base distant, this may be a read error. As DNA, the CDR3 is TGTGCCAGCAGCCCAAGGGTGGCAGGGCCCACAGATACGCAGTATTTT. Encoded protein: CASSPRVAGPTDTQYF. This chain uses TRBV6-1 with TRBJ2-3, with a tentative D call TRBD1 (5 bases). The V gene's germline CDR1 is MNHNS and CDR2 SASEGT. There are 16 residues in the CDR3. The V end lost 6 bases, the J end lost 2 bases, and 18 bases lay between the germline ends.

To note about this clonotype: Lacking the conserved final phenylalanine or tryptophan, this CDR3 likely reflects a read error. CDR3 sequence reads: CASSRNLGQGNSPLHC. DNA for the CDR3: TGTGCCAGCAGCCGGAACCTTGGACAGGGAAATTCACCCCTCCACTGT. The V gene is TRBV28, the J gene TRBJ1-6, with 8 bases matching TRBD1. V shed 6 bases and J 7 bases; nucleotides not matched to a gene: 11. The CDR3 has 16 amino acids. The germline CDR1 and CDR2 sequences are MDHEN and SYDVKM.

As regards this clonotype: The junction does not match germline at one end; this may be a read error. This rearrangement joins TRBV5-4 to TRBJ2-2; the D call may be TRBD1 or TRBD2 (5 bases each). The CDR3 is made up of 14 amino acids. In germline, CDR1 is SGHNT, CDR2 YYREEE (reference sequence). CDR3 nucleotide sequence: TGTGCCAGCTGCTTGGGGACGAGTCCCGGGGAGCTGTTTTTT. As protein: CASCLGTSPGELFF.

Details on this clonotype: A read error may account for a junction end that differs from germline. This rearrangement joins TRBV29-1 to TRBJ2-5; no clear D. The CDR3 contains 13 residues. Germline CDR1 is SQVTM and CDR2 is ANQGSEA. The CDR3 loop is CSVQTAFQEAQYF. The CDR3 nucleotides are TGCAGCGTTCAAACGGCTTTCCAAGAGGCCCAGTACTTC.

The V and J genes are TRBV7-3 and TRBJ2-3; TRBD2 matches at 11 bases. Germline CDR1 SGHTA, CDR2 FQGTGA. Trimming took 3 bases from V and 7 from J; bases not matched to a gene: 18. The CDR3 has 19 residues. In DNA, the CDR3 is TGTGCCAGCAGCTTGACAGGAATAGCGGGAGGGCAGATGGCATATACGCAGTATTTT. Protein product: CASSLTGIAGGQMAYTQYF.